This entry is about one T cell receptor (beta chain). This sample was included in a study of blood T cell repertoires in COVID-19. V gave up 0 bases and J gave up 4 bases, with 7 bases separating them. This CDR3 spans 13 amino acids. Germline CDR1 reads SGHRS; CDR2 reads YFSETQ. Sequencing used immunoSEQ multiplex PCR; TCRdb keeps in-frame clones, though not all of them. The sample holds over 75,000 clones, 85% to 90% seen once. The rearrangement links TRBV5-1 to TRBJ2-5; D uncertain. This sequence was found in a human donor with active COVID-19. The donor label of this sample is uncertain. The specimen sequenced was peripheral blood. The CDR3 DNA reads as TGCGCCAGCAGCTTGGTCCGAGCAGAGACCCAGTACTTC. Translated: CASSLVRAETQYF.